This TCR beta chain was recovered during a study of T-cell reconstitution after alpha-beta-depleted transplantation in children. To note about this clonotype: A read error is likely, as this CDR3 ends without the conserved phenylalanine or tryptophan.

This sample's TCRbeta library carried unique molecular identifier barcodes. TCRdb ran MiXCR on the PCR reads and lists one entry per CDR3 protein. In the table there are about 610,000 distinct CDR3 sequences, about 10% of which are singletons. Trimming left V 8 bases short and J 1 base short, with 3 bases between. This CDR3 comprises 11 residues. The receptor was isolated from a human donor who donated a stem cell graft to a child with acute myeloid leukemia. Material: PBMCs from the stem cell graft donor, obtained from the stem cell graft. V gene TRBV12-3 or TRBV12-4 combines with J gene TRBJ1-3, with D unclear. CDR3 amino acids: CASVSGNTIYC. DNA of the CDR3: TGTGCCAGCGTGTCTGGAAACACCATATATTGT.